This TCR beta chain was captured by sequencing in a study of vaccination and CD4 T cells after COVID-19. About the research overall: The convalescent population consisted of six males and four females, two of whom were of Hispanic ethnicity.

Study-level results: For SARS-CoV-2-reactive clonotypes, the median went from about 22 to 38, a nonsignificant increase.

Researchers used the Oncomine TCR Beta short-read assay to sequence DNA from cultured CD4+ T cells. TCRdb re-called the PCR reads with MiXCR, one entry per CDR3 protein. The sample yields about 25,000 distinct CDR3 sequences, about 46% seen once. This clonotype was seen more than once but under ten times. The antigen is not known. Stated treatment: roughly nine-day PBMC culture with coronavirus spike peptide pools or control peptides (ViraFEST assay). Negative selection purified CD4+ T cells after less than 12 days of culture. Per germline, CDR1 SGHTA and CDR2 FQGTGA. Trimming removed 2 bases at V and 0 bases at J, with 12 bases between. CDR3 size: 16 residues.

The sequence came from a human donor who had recovered from COVID-19. Sequencing was carried out using CD4+ T cells from blood, cultured in vitro. The chain is built from TRBV7-3 and TRBJ2-3; D may be TRBD2 (5 bases). In DNA form, the CDR3 reads TGTGCCAGCAGCTTAGGAGGTGGCATCAGCACAGATACGCAGTATTTT. Its protein product is CASSLGGGISTDTQYF.